A selection of T cell receptor beta chains follows, all from one sample in a study of regulatory T cells in long-lasting Graves disease. Each CDR3 protein gets one entry after TCRdb re-called the multiplex PCR reads with MiXCR. The data contain 200,000 to 250,000 distinct CDR3 sequences, approximately 19% of them singletons. The same specimen was also included in a second study, on T cells in Graves' hyperthyroidism and ophthalmopathy.

The material sequenced was peripheral blood mononuclear cells (PBMCs), taken at new diagnosis, from a patient treated with antithyroid drugs. Receptor source: a woman aged 30 to 39 with Graves disease. CDR3s include the opening cysteine and the closing phenylalanine or tryptophan. The D gene is left open where the match is weak. Size values are once, few and many counts, or a class for expanded clones, and some rows have none.

V gene	D gene	J gene	clone size	CDR3 protein	CDR3 DNA
TRBV9	-	TRBJ2-7	many	CASSVSWDVTYEQYF	TGTGCCAGCAGCGTTTCCTGGGACGTCACCTACGAGCAGTACTTC
TRBV24-1	TRBD2	TRBJ2-3	many	CATSDLRTSGSRGDTQYF	TGTGCCACCAGTGACCTACGGACTAGCGGGAGCAGGGGAGATACGCAGTATTTT
TRBV12-3/TRBV12-4	-	TRBJ1-2	many	CASSPGRRGLNYGYTF	TGTGCCAGCAGCCCCGGTCGGAGGGGACTTAACTATGGCTACACCTTC
TRBV20-1	-	TRBJ2-7	many	CSARDGTRTYEQYF	TGCAGTGCTCGGGACGGAACCCGCACCTACGAGCAGTACTTC
TRBV19	-	TRBJ1-2	many	CASSIGTGGYTF	TGTGCCAGTAGTATCGGGACCGGTGGCTACACCTTC
TRBV30	TRBD1	TRBJ2-7	many	CAWSAQGFNYEQYF	TGTGCCTGGAGCGCACAGGGGTTTAACTACGAGCAGTACTTC
TRBV5-6	-	TRBJ2-7	few	CASSSEARQGHEQYF	TGTGCCAGCAGCTCGGAAGCGCGGCAGGGCCACGAGCAGTACTTC
TRBV28	TRBD2	TRBJ2-2	many	CASSRITGGIKAGELFF	TGTGCCAGCAGTCGTATCACGGGAGGGATTAAAGCCGGGGAGCTGTTTTTT
TRBV6-1	-	TRBJ2-1	many	CASRPPFYNEQFF	TGTGCCAGCAGACCGCCGTTCTACAATGAGCAGTTCTTC
TRBV6-1	TRBD2	TRBJ2-7	few	CASSVAGGSYEQYF	TGTGCCAGCAGTGTAGCGGGAGGGAGTTACGAGCAGTACTTC
TRBV27	-	TRBJ2-3	many	CASSLSGSTDTQYF	TGTGCCAGCAGTTTGTCGGGGAGCACAGATACGCAGTATTTT
TRBV11-2	-	TRBJ1-6	many	CASSLVSLGTKNSPLHF	TGTGCCAGCAGCTTAGTGTCATTGGGGACAAAGAATTCACCCCTCCACTTT
TRBV30	-	TRBJ1-1	many	CAWTLRGNTEAFF	TGTGCCTGGACCCTCCGGGGAAACACTGAAGCTTTCTTT
TRBV9	TRBD2	TRBJ2-5	many	CASSEPETSGIGETQYF	TGTGCCAGCAGCGAGCCAGAGACTAGCGGCATCGGGGAGACCCAGTACTTC
TRBV18	-	TRBJ1-1	many	CASSPVPVNTEAFF	TGTGCCAGCTCACCGGTTCCGGTGAACACTGAAGCTTTCTTT
TRBV11-2	-	TRBJ1-1	-	CASRTPGRGATEAFF	TGTGCCAGCAGAACTCCTGGGAGGGGTGCGACTGAAGCTTTCTTT
TRBV6-9	TRBD2	TRBJ2-5	-	CASSYRAGLAVIQETQYF	TGTGCCAGCAGTTACCGCGCAGGACTAGCGGTAATCCAAGAGACCCAGTACTTC
TRBV28	TRBD2	TRBJ2-2	many	CASSLRLAGAITGELFF	TGTGCCAGCAGTTTAAGGCTAGCGGGGGCGATCACCGGGGAGCTGTTTTTT
TRBV19	-	TRBJ1-2	many	CASSPDRTLYYGYTF	TGTGCCAGTAGTCCCGACAGGACACTCTACTATGGCTACACCTTC
TRBV5-6	-	TRBJ1-6	many	CASSFQLDGRVESPLHF	TGTGCCAGCAGCTTCCAGCTCGACGGGAGGGTGGAGTCACCCCTCCACTTT
TRBV2	-	TRBJ2-5	many	CASRERTDQETQYF	TGTGCCAGCAGAGAACGGACAGATCAAGAGACCCAGTACTTC
TRBV19	-	TRBJ1-4	-	CASSTMMTNEKLFF	TGTGCCAGTAGTACCATGATGACTAATGAAAAACTGTTTTTT
TRBV7-3	TRBD2	TRBJ2-3	-	CASSSGLAGTDTQYF	TGTGCCAGCAGCTCCGGACTAGCGGGCACAGATACGCAGTATTTT
TRBV2	-	TRBJ2-1	many	CASAGTPEILYNEQFF	TGTGCCAGCGCCGGGACCCCAGAAATACTTTACAATGAGCAGTTCTTC
TRBV19	TRBD1	TRBJ1-2	many	CASRRDRGPGYTF	TGTGCCAGTAGGAGGGACAGGGGGCCCGGCTACACCTTC
TRBV19	-	TRBJ1-2	many	CASSVQSATNYGYTF	TGTGCCAGTAGTGTCCAGAGCGCGACTAACTATGGCTACACCTTC
TRBV20-1	-	TRBJ1-2	few	CSAEGGVGYTF	TGCAGTGCTGAAGGAGGGGTGGGCTACACCTTC
TRBV30	-	TRBJ2-6	few	CAWKPPPGANVLTF	TGTGCCTGGAAGCCACCGCCTGGGGCCAACGTCCTGACTTTC
TRBV19	-	TRBJ2-5	many	CASRERVYQETQYF	TGTGCCAGTAGGGAACGCGTTTATCAAGAGACCCAGTACTTC
TRBV5-4	TRBD1	TRBJ1-6	many	CASSPKGAGINSPLHF	TGTGCCAGCAGCCCCAAGGGGGCAGGGATCAATTCACCCCTCCACTTT
TRBV20-1	-	TRBJ2-7	many	CSAREAERGSYEQYF	TGCAGTGCTAGAGAGGCGGAAAGGGGCTCCTACGAGCAGTACTTC
TRBV20-1	TRBD1	TRBJ1-6	few	CSALRPDRGYNSPLHF	TGCAGTGCTTTGCGACCCGACAGGGGGTATAATTCACCCCTCCACTTT
TRBV18	-	TRBJ2-7	many	CASSPNHSYEQYF	TGTGCCAGCTCACCAAACCACTCCTACGAGCAGTACTTC
TRBV19	-	TRBJ2-2	few	CASSILDRSPGELFF	TGTGCCAGTAGTATACTCGACAGATCCCCCGGGGAGCTGTTTTTT
TRBV11-1	TRBD1	TRBJ2-7	many	CASSPDRGHREQYF	TGTGCCAGCAGTCCGGACAGGGGGCATAGGGAGCAGTACTTC
TRBV25-1	TRBD1	TRBJ1-5	-	CASSGGWDRGKLNQPQHF	TGTGCCAGCAGTGGCGGATGGGACAGGGGGAAGCTCAATCAGCCCCAGCATTTT
TRBV28	-	TRBJ1-2	many	CASSPGAREGYTF	TGTGCCAGCAGTCCCGGAGCCCGGGAAGGCTACACCTTC
TRBV7-9	-	TRBJ1-4	many	CASSLGVGNEKLFF	TGTGCCAGCAGCTTAGGAGTCGGAAATGAAAAACTGTTTTTT